The 23 T cell receptor beta chains in this list originate from one sample, sequenced in a study of PD-L1 blockade in urothelial cancer. Noted time point: pretreatment peripheral blood. Repertoires were generated with immunoSEQ multiplex PCR, while TCRdb's copy carries only in-frame clones and drops some. The sample holds approximately 90,000 clones; roughly 84% are singletons and the top ten take over 2%. This specimen was PBMCs, taken around atezolizumab (anti-PD-L1) treatment. The source is a man aged 60 to 75 with urothelial cancer.

The rearrangement joins TRBV2 to TRBJ2-2; 8 positions agree with TRBD1. The germline gives CDR1 SNHLY, CDR2 FYNNEI. V lost 4 bases and J lost 5; bases outside the gene matches: 9. This CDR3 region has 16 residues. This CDR3 is CASSVASRGRTGELFF. The CDR3 DNA sequence: TGTGCCAGCAGTGTGGCGTCCAGGGGGCGAACCGGGGAGCTGTTTTTT.

This rearrangement joins TRBV7-6 to TRBJ2-3; a weak D match, TRBD2 (5 bases). V was clipped by 6 bases and J by 2 bases, with 12 bases between them. The length of the CDR3 is 14 residues. CDR1 is SGHVS and CDR2 is FNYEAQ in the germline V gene. CDR3 DNA sequence: TGTGCCAGCAGACAACGGGAACTCACAGATACGCAGTATTTT. Translated: CASRQRELTDTQYF.

The V call is TRBV4-3, the J call TRBJ1-2, with a weak D call TRBD1 (6 bases). V lost 0 bases and J lost 4, with 12 bases in between. Germline CDR1 is LGHNA and CDR2 is YSLEER. This CDR3 spans 15 amino acids. In DNA form, the CDR3 reads TGCGCCAGCAGCCAAGAGCTCCGAGGGGGCTATGGCTACACCTTC. It is translated as CASSQELRGGYGYTF.

The chain is built from TRBV19 and TRBJ1-1; possible D gene TRBD1, 5 bases. The CDR3 totals 12 residues. From germline, CDR1 is LNHDA and CDR2 SQIVND (reference sequence). V was clipped by 6 bases and J by 5 bases, with 10 bases between them. The CDR3 DNA reads as TGTGCCAGTAGCGGGAGGGGTACTGAAGCTTTCTTT. Its protein is CASSGRGTEAFF.

The rearrangement uses TRBV19 and TRBJ2-5, with TRBD2 matching over 13 bases. The CDR3 is 15 residues long. Looked up from germline, CDR1 is LNHDA and CDR2 is SQIVND (reference sequence). The V segment lost 6 bases and the J segment 5 bases; nucleotides outside the gene matches: 6. CDR3 in DNA: TGTGCCAGTAGCCCGGGACTAGCGGGAAGGGAGACCCAGTACTTC. This sequence encodes CASSPGLAGRETQYF.

This clone was detected only a few times. The chain is built from TRBV19 and TRBJ1-2; TRBD1 matches 7 bases. V gave up 5 bases and J gave up 4 bases; unmatched junction bases: 7. CDR3 size: 14 residues. Germline V lookup: CDR1 LNHDA, CDR2 SQIVND (reference sequence). CDR3 DNA: TGTGCCAGTAGTTCAACAGGGGAAGCCTATGGCTACACCTTC. This translates into CASSSTGEAYGYTF.

This clone showed up just once. The gene calls are TRBV6-6 and TRBJ2-7, with TRBD1 matching over 7 bases. Germline V gives CDR1 MNHNY, CDR2 SVGAGI (reference sequence). The CDR3 runs to 13 residues. Trimming took 2 bases from V and 4 from J; bases not matched to a gene: 2. The CDR3 spells CASSYQGDYEQYF. The DNA of the CDR3 is TGTGCCAGCAGTTACCAGGGGGATTACGAGCAGTACTTC.

The chain couples TRBV27 to TRBJ2-1; TRBD2 might be the D (7 bases). Germline CDR1 and CDR2: MNHEY and SMNVEV (reference sequence). The CDR3 has 15 amino acids. Trimming removed 5 bases at V and 4 bases at J, with 15 bases between. DNA of the CDR3: TGTGCCAGCAGTCGCCTCCGGGGGGCTTACAATGAGCAGTTCTTC. It specifies CASSRLRGAYNEQFF.

The chain carries TRBV12-5 and TRBJ1-2; D ambiguous. The CDR3 length is 12 residues. The ends were cut back, 10 bases at V and 10 bases at J, with 19 bases in the middle. The germline gives CDR1 LGHNT, CDR2 FRNRAP. The CDR3 DNA reads TGTGCTACCACCAGAGACATACCCTCCTACACCTTC. This translates into CATTRDIPSYTF.

The chain links TRBV11-3 to TRBJ2-1; 14 bases are a match to TRBD2. The CDR3 length is 17 residues. V shed 5 bases and J 6 bases; nucleotides not matched to a gene: 9. Germline values: CDR1 SGHNT, CDR2 YENEEA. The CDR3 here is CASSRGLAGASGNEQFF. The CDR3, as DNA: TGTGCCAGCAGCAGGGGACTAGCGGGAGCGTCCGGCAATGAGCAGTTCTTC.

The J gene is TRBJ1-5, the V gene TRBV5-8; D is unclear. V shed 2 bases and J shed 5 bases, with 5 bases lying between them. This CDR3 has 12 amino acids. Germline loops: CDR1 SGHTS, CDR2 YDEGEE. The CDR3 coding sequence is TGTGCCAGCAGCTTCGGGGATCAGCCCCAGCATTTT. It is translated as CASSFGDQPQHF. Full variable domain (rest looked up from reference TRBV5-8 and TRBJ1-5): EAGVTQSPTHLIKTRGQQATLRCSPISGHTSVYWYQQALGLGLQFLLWYDEGEERNRGNFPPRFSGRQFPNYSSELNVNALELEDSALYLCASSFGDQPQHFGDGTRLSIL.

The V and J genes are TRBV10-1 and TRBJ2-6; D may be TRBD1 (6 bases). This CDR3 is built from 16 residues. Trimming left V 7 bases short and J 0 bases short, with 13 bases between. Per the germline V gene, CDR1 is WNHNN and CDR2 is SYGVQD (reference sequence). The CDR3 DNA follows: TGCGCCAGCATGCCGGGACATGTCTCTGGGGCCAACGTCCTGACTTTC. It encodes CASMPGHVSGANVLTF.

This sequence joins TRBV29-1 and TRBJ2-6; TRBD1 might be the D (6 bases). This CDR3 is built from 15 residues. Germline CDR1 reads SQVTM; CDR2 reads ANQGSEA. With 6 bases removed from V and 1 base from J, the gap between germline ends came to 13 bases. In nucleotides, the CDR3 is TGCAGCGTAGGACAGTTCAGTTCTGGGGCCAACGTCCTGACTTTC. It is translated as CSVGQFSSGANVLTF.

J is TRBJ2-5 and V is TRBV4-2, with 14 bases lining up with TRBD2. Germline lookup yields CDR1 LGHNA and CDR2 YNFKEQ. The CDR3 consists of 18 residues. The trim removed 0 bases at V and 4 bases at J, leaving 7 bases unmatched. The CDR3: CASSQDLTSGGDGETQYF. CDR3 sequence (DNA): TGTGCCAGCAGCCAAGATCTGACTAGCGGGGGGGATGGAGAGACCCAGTACTTC.

V usage is TRBV6-1 and J usage is TRBJ2-7; perhaps TRBD2 as D (5 bases). CDR3 length equals 14 residues. Germline CDR1 and CDR2: MNHNS and SASEGT. Trimming pared 7 bases from V and 2 bases from J, leaving 15 bases between. CDR3 bases: TGTGCCAGCAACCCCGGGAACCAAGCCTACGAGCAGTACTTC. This sequence encodes CASNPGNQAYEQYF.

In its sample, this clone was seen a few times. The chain links TRBV7-9 to TRBJ1-1; the match to TRBD1 covers 8 bases. V lost 1 base, J lost 0 bases, and 1 base stayed unmatched. This CDR3 is 15 amino acids long. Germline V lookup: CDR1 SEHNR, CDR2 FQNEAQ (reference sequence). CDR3 residues: CASSLGQGLNTEAFF. The CDR3 nucleotides read TGTGCCAGCAGCTTAGGACAGGGGTTGAACACTGAAGCTTTCTTT.

This chain links TRBV11-3 with TRBJ1-3, with 9 bases identical to TRBD1. From germline, CDR1 is SGHNT and CDR2 YENEEA. J lost 0 bases, V lost 1 base, and 4 bases had no gene match. The CDR3 runs 17 residues. The CDR3 nucleotides are TGTGCCAGCAGCTTAGTAGGGGACAGGGACTCTGGAAACACCATATATTTT. This gives the protein CASSLVGDRDSGNTIYF.

This chain uses TRBV7-7 with TRBJ2-3; a possible D gene is TRBD2 (6 bases). Looked up from germline, CDR1 is SSHAT and CDR2 is FNYEAQ (reference sequence). Trimming removed 3 bases at V and 2 bases at J, with 18 bases between. The CDR3 covers 17 residues. The CDR3 spells CASSLEGFGATTDTQYF. Written as DNA, the CDR3 is TGTGCCAGCAGCTTGGAGGGGTTTGGGGCGACCACAGATACGCAGTATTTT.

CDR3 sequence (DNA): TGTGCCAGTAGTATAGTAGCGGGGGGGGCCACAGATACGCAGTATTTT. Its protein is CASSIVAGGATDTQYF. The chain has TRBV19 and TRBJ2-3; 11 bases map to TRBD2. V was pared by 1 base and J by 2 bases, with 2 bases of the junction left unmatched. Germline CDR1 is LNHDA and CDR2 is SQIVND (reference sequence). The CDR3 length is 16 residues.

This clone was observed once. The chain employs TRBV5-8 and TRBJ2-3; D possibly corresponds to TRBD2 (5 bases). Trimming left V 0 bases short and J 4 bases short, with 15 bases between. The CDR3 totals 16 residues. In germline, CDR1 is SGHTS, CDR2 YDEGEE. The CDR3 region is CASSLVVGVVPDTQYF. CDR3 coding DNA: TGTGCCAGCAGCTTGGTGGTGGGAGTAGTCCCAGATACGCAGTATTTT.

The rearrangement uses TRBV6-6 and TRBJ1-4, with TRBD1 matching 7 bases. The ends lost 5 bases at V and 3 bases at J; junction bases unmatched: 6. This CDR3 is built from 15 residues. Germline loops: CDR1 MNHNY, CDR2 SVGAGI (reference sequence). The chain's CDR3 is CASSRQGRANEKLFF. The CDR3 DNA is TGTGCCAGCAGTCGACAGGGTCGGGCTAATGAAAAACTGTTTTTT.

The V and J genes are TRBV7-2 and TRBJ2-3; possibly TRBD2 for D (6 bases). The CDR3 runs to 15 residues. Trimming took off 3 bases at V and 4 bases at J, with 14 bases between the two ends. Germline loops: CDR1 SGHTA, CDR2 FQGNSA. This chain's CDR3 is CASSFMTSLSDTQYF. DNA of the CDR3: TGTGCCAGCAGCTTTATGACTAGTCTATCAGATACGCAGTATTTT.

The rearrangement uses TRBV7-2 and TRBJ2-1; 11 nucleotides align to TRBD2. V shed 6 bases, J shed 6 bases, and the junction held 7 bases outside the gene matches. The CDR3 has 15 residues. Germline values: CDR1 SGHTA, CDR2 FQGNSA. CDR3 in amino acids: CASSPTSGSTNEQFF. The CDR3 coding sequence is TGTGCCAGCAGTCCAACTAGCGGGAGCACCAATGAGCAGTTCTTC.